This T cell receptor (beta chain) came from a study of shared clonotypes between healthy human individuals. Assay: immunoSEQ multiplex PCR; the TCRdb copy retains only in-frame clones and omits some. The repertoire holds some 2.3 million clones, with roughly 93% as singletons. Regarding the study as a whole: Generally, naive subsets came out with larger estimated richness than memory subsets. Sharing across four donors was highest in naive CD4 (roughly 5%) and lowest in memory CD8 (around 0.4%). Investigators expected sequencing depth to affect clonotype sharing among donors.

Note on this clone: What it binds is unknown.

The CDR3 runs 15 residues. J lost 3 bases, V lost 1 base, and 4 bases had no gene match. Germline V lookup: CDR1 LGHNA, CDR2 YSLEER. The sample was naive CD4+ T cells from PBMCs. As to subset: CD45RA+ positively selected. The chain is built from TRBV4-3 and TRBJ2-7; 9 bases map to TRBD2. This clonotype originated in a man between 18 and 35 years old in good health. Some clones in this sample may be carry-over from other donors' samples. The CDR3 nucleotides read TGCGCCAGCAGCCAAGGACTAGCGGTTGGCTACGAGCAGTACTTC. Translation gives CASSQGLAVGYEQYF.